These 21 T cell receptor beta chains were all obtained from the same sample, sequenced in a study of OX40 agonist ivuxolimab in advanced cancers. The repertoire was sequenced with immunoSEQ multiplex PCR; TCRdb's copy has only in-frame clones and lacks some. This repertoire shows some 61,000 clones, about nine tenths found once; its top ten account for 4.5% to 6%. This specimen was CD4+ or CD8+ T cells sorted from blood, taken in a trial of the OX40 agonist ivuxolimab. These receptors all come from an adult with an advanced solid tumor such as melanoma, head and neck, liver or kidney cancer.

The V call is TRBV27, the J call TRBJ2-6, with D perhaps matching TRBD2 (6 bases). Trimming cost V 5 bases and J 0 bases, with 14 bases left between them. CDR3 size: 17 residues. In germline, CDR1 is MNHEY, CDR2 SMNVEV (reference sequence). The CDR3 spells CASSPGTGSSGANVLTF. The DNA for the CDR3 is TGTGCCAGCAGTCCCGGGACTGGGTCCTCTGGGGCCAACGTCCTGACTTTC. The variable domain in full, with the rest retrieved from reference TRBV27 and TRBJ2-6, is EAQVTQNPRYLITVTGKKLTVTCSQNMNHEYMSWYRQDPGLGLRQIYYSMNVEVTDKGDVPEGYKVSRKEKRNFPLILESPSPNQTSLYFCASSPGTGSSGANVLTFGAGSRLTVL.

The chain is built from TRBV9 and TRBJ1-6, with D possibly being TRBD1 (5 bases). The CDR3 covers 14 residues. V was clipped by 0 bases and J by 5 bases, with 6 bases between them. Germline V CDR1 and CDR2: SGDLS, YYNGEE. The CDR3 coding sequence is TGTGCCAGCAGCGTAGAGACAGATAATTCACCCCTCCACTTT. Translated, it gives CASSVETDNSPLHF.

The rearrangement joins TRBV7-2 to TRBJ2-7; TRBD2 aligns across 11 bases. Trimming took 1 base from V and 2 from J; bases not matched to a gene: 1. The germline gives CDR1 SGHTA, CDR2 FQGNSA. The CDR3 contains 15 residues. The CDR3 bases are TGTGCCAGCAGCTTAGTACTAGCGGGGGCCTACGAGCAGTACTTC. Translating it yields CASSLVLAGAYEQYF.

A single count supports this clone. The rearrangement uses TRBV5-1 and TRBJ2-7, with 14 bases that match TRBD2. With 0 bases clipped from V and 1 base from J, the junction kept 9 bases outside the gene matches. This CDR3 is built from 19 residues. Germline V gives CDR1 SGHRS, CDR2 YFSETQ. The CDR3 spells CASSLAGLAGATGSYEQYF. The CDR3 DNA follows: TGCGCCAGCAGCTTGGCGGGACTAGCGGGAGCCACGGGATCCTACGAGCAGTACTTC. Filled out from reference TRBV5-1 and TRBJ2-7, the complete variable domain reads KAGVTQTPRYLIKTRGQQVTLSCSPISGHRSVSWYQQTPGQGLQFLFEYFSETQRNKGNFPGRFSGRQFSNSRSEMNVSTLELGDSALYLCASSLAGLAGATGSYEQYFGPGTRLTVT.

The chain uses TRBV4-1 and TRBJ2-3, with a weak D call TRBD2 (5 bases). Germline loops: CDR1 MGHRA, CDR2 YSYEKL. The CDR3 runs 14 residues. V was shortened by 1 base and J by 2 bases, with 7 bases between the two germline ends. CDR3 sequence: CASSQGGYTDTQYF. In nucleotides, the CDR3 is TGCGCCAGCAGCCAAGGCGGGTACACAGATACGCAGTATTTT.

The V gene is TRBV6-6, the J gene TRBJ1-5, with TRBD1 matching over 9 bases. The J segment lost 5 bases and the V segment lost 6 bases, leaving 5 bases of the junction unmatched. The CDR3 has 14 residues. The germline V gene has CDR1 MNHNY and CDR2 SVGAGI (reference sequence). Here the CDR3 reads CASRLGQGDQPQHF. CDR3 nucleotides: TGTGCCAGCAGGTTGGGACAGGGTGATCAGCCCCAGCATTTT.

This clone occurred once. This chain uses TRBV21-1 with TRBJ1-3. TRBV21-1 is reported as a pseudogene. The CDR3 covers 20 residues. The CDR3 nucleotides read TGTGCCAGCAGCACTCCGAGGCCAATCCTACGGTTCCACTCTGGAAACACCATATATTTT. Translating it yields CASSTPRPILRFHSGNTIYF.

The J gene is TRBJ2-1, the V gene TRBV10-2; 8 bases agree with TRBD1. V lost 6 bases, J lost 0 bases, and 4 bases stayed unmatched. CDR3 length equals 15 residues. Germline CDR1 reads WSHSY; CDR2 reads SAAADI. CDR3 coding DNA: TGCGCCAGCAGGTCGGACAGGGCCTCCTACAATGAGCAGTTCTTC. The encoded protein is CASRSDRASYNEQFF.

This rearrangement joins TRBV5-1 to TRBJ2-1; TRBD1 matches at 8 bases. CDR3 length equals 14 residues. With V trimmed by 3 bases and J by 5 bases, 4 bases remained unmatched. Germline CDR1 SGHRS, CDR2 YFSETQ. The CDR3 sequence is CASSSGGADNEQFF. The CDR3 DNA reads as TGCGCCAGCAGCTCAGGGGGCGCAGACAATGAGCAGTTCTTC.

The rearrangement joins TRBV29-1 to TRBJ2-5; 8 nucleotides line up with TRBD1. The V segment lost 5 bases and the J segment 7 bases; nucleotides outside the gene matches: 6. Looked up from germline, CDR1 is SQVTM and CDR2 is ANQGSEA. The CDR3 has 12 residues. In nucleotides, the CDR3 is TGCAGCGTTCCAGGGGGCGCGGGGACCCAGTACTTC. This translates into CSVPGGAGTQYF.

The chain joins TRBV7-6 to TRBJ2-5, with 12 bases aligning to TRBD2. Per germline, CDR1 SGHVS and CDR2 FNYEAQ. Germline trimming cut 5 bases from V and 3 bases from J; bases unmatched to any gene: 7. The CDR3 totals 16 residues. CDR3 sequence: CASSPQTSGSKETQYF. For the CDR3, the DNA is TGTGCCAGCAGCCCTCAGACTAGCGGGAGTAAAGAGACCCAGTACTTC. The complete variable domain, with remaining parts taken from reference TRBV7-6 and TRBJ2-5, reads GAGVSQSPRYKVTKRGQDVALRCDPISGHVSLYWYRQALGQGPEFLTYFNYEAQQDKSGLPNDRFSAERPEGSISTLTIQRTEQRDSAMYRCASSPQTSGSKETQYFGPGTRLLVL.

This clone has only one observation. The chain combines TRBV12-5 with TRBJ1-5; weak D call: TRBD1 (5 bases). Germline V gene lookup returns CDR1 LGHNT and CDR2 FRNRAP. The CDR3 consists of 13 residues. Trimming took off 2 bases at V and 7 bases at J, with 9 bases between the two ends. CDR3 DNA: TGTGCTAGTGGTTTGCGGGGCCGCCAGCCCCAGCATTTT. Its translation: CASGLRGRQPQHF. The whole variable domain, filled in from reference TRBV12-5 and TRBJ1-5, reads DARVTQTPRHKVTEMGQEVTMRCQPILGHNTVFWYRQTMMQGLELLAYFRNRAPLDDSGMPKDRFSAEMPDATLATLKIQPSEPRDSAVYFCASGLRGRQPQHFGDGTRLSIL.

The V gene is TRBV5-1, the J gene TRBJ1-1; D is unresolved. CDR3 size: 13 residues. V gave up 2 bases and J gave up 6 bases, with 11 bases separating them. Germline lookup yields CDR1 SGHRS and CDR2 YFSETQ. The CDR3 sequence: CASSLGTTPEAFF. The DNA of the CDR3 is TGCGCCAGCAGCTTAGGTACAACCCCTGAAGCTTTCTTT.

This sequence joins TRBV6-1 and TRBJ2-2; 8 bases agree with TRBD2. V trimming: 1 base; J trimming: 0 bases; junction bases outside the gene matches: 10. The CDR3 extends over 19 amino acids. Germline lookup yields CDR1 MNHNS and CDR2 SASEGT. The DNA of the CDR3 is TGTGCCAGCAGTGAAGTCCCCGTAACTAGCGGAGCGAACACCGGGGAGCTGTTTTTT. Translation gives CASSEVPVTSGANTGELFF.

This clone was seen only once. The chain links TRBV29-1 to TRBJ2-5, with D perhaps TRBD2 (6 bases). CDR3 size: 15 residues. V was clipped by 3 bases and J by 4 bases, with 18 bases between them. CDR1 is SQVTM, CDR2 ANQGSEA, per germline. For the CDR3, the DNA is TGCAGCGTTGAGGGTCCCATTAGGGAGGCAGAGACCCAGTACTTC. This codes for CSVEGPIREAETQYF.

The chain couples TRBV5-8 to TRBJ2-7; D gene unclear. Germline V gene sequence: CDR1 SGHTS, CDR2 YDEGEE. The CDR3 covers 14 residues. Trimming took 4 bases from V and 3 from J, leaving 14 bases between them. CDR3 bases: TGTGCCAGCAGCCTGGCCTCGGTTGGCTACGAGCAGTACTTC. Protein product: CASSLASVGYEQYF.

This clone appeared once. The CDR3 loop reads CASSPGGYGNTIYF. CDR3 coding DNA: TGTGCCAGCAGCCCGGGGGGTTATGGAAACACCATATATTTT. V gene TRBV14 combines with J gene TRBJ1-3; maybe TRBD1 (5 bases). The CDR3 length is 14 residues. The V end was cut by 4 bases, the J end by 3 bases, with 10 bases between. Germline V gives CDR1 SGHDN, CDR2 FVKESK.

This chain joins TRBV9 and TRBJ1-3; D not resolved. Germline CDR1 SGDLS, CDR2 YYNGEE. CDR3 size: 14 residues. Trimming removed 3 bases at V and 0 bases at J, with 7 bases between. CDR3 sequence reads: CASSAASSGNTIYF. The CDR3 nucleotides are TGTGCCAGCAGCGCCGCAAGCTCTGGAAACACCATATATTTT.

A remark on this clone: One junction end disagrees with the germline gene, perhaps due to a read error. The rearrangement uses TRBV7-7 and TRBJ2-3; 10 nucleotides match TRBD2. This CDR3 has 15 amino acids. Germline values: CDR1 SSHAT, CDR2 FNYEAQ (reference sequence). The CDR3 reads CASSSGLAVTDTQYF. DNA for the CDR3: TGTGCTAGCAGCTCCGGACTAGCGGTCACAGATACGCAGTATTTT.

The chain employs TRBV6-5 and TRBJ2-1, with D tentatively TRBD2 (5 bases). Per germline, CDR1 MNHEY and CDR2 SVGAGI. V shed 0 bases and J shed 12 bases, with 15 bases lying between them. This CDR3 has 14 amino acids. The chain's CDR3 is CASSYSVGLEGQFF. In DNA form, the CDR3 reads TGTGCCAGCAGTTACTCTGTCGGTTTAGAGGGGCAGTTCTTC.

The V and J genes are TRBV28 and TRBJ2-7; TRBD2 is a possible D gene (6 bases). The CDR3 spans 15 residues. Germline loops: CDR1 MDHEN, CDR2 SYDVKM. V gave up 6 bases and J gave up 0 bases, with 15 bases separating them. The CDR3 spells CASSRWGVSSYEQYF. CDR3 coding DNA: TGTGCCAGCAGCAGGTGGGGGGTTAGCTCCTACGAGCAGTACTTC.